The present entry profiles one T cell receptor (beta chain) with its context. The data originate from a study of technical replicates of blood from a handful of donors. There are 17 residues in the CDR3. V dropped 0 bases and J dropped 2 bases, with 16 bases sitting between them. Looked up from germline, CDR1 is LGHNA and CDR2 is YNFKEQ. Libraries were prepared by immunoSEQ multiplex PCR; TCRdb keeps only in-frame clonotypes and omits some of them. This sample has 70,000 to 85,000 clones, with approximately 97% found just once. This sequence was found in a human donor in good health. The sequenced sample consisted of T cells isolated from PBMCs. The chain links TRBV4-2 to TRBJ1-2, with a weak D call TRBD1 (5 bases). CDR3 nucleotide sequence: TGTGCCAGCAGCCAAGAGGGAGGGTCAGGGAGAAACTATGGCTACACCTTC. Protein sequence: CASSQEGGSGRNYGYTF.